This section outlines one TCR beta chain sequence together with its context. The antigen is unknown. TCRdb processed the 5' RACE reads anew with MiXCR; each CDR3 protein has one entry. The sample records 350,000 to 550,000 distinct CDR3 sequences, over 15% being singletons. The CDR3 has 14 amino acids. V shed 7 bases and J 4 bases; nucleotides not matched to a gene: 9. This entry comes from a study of T cells after yellow fever vaccination. Study-level results: Abundant clonotypes from the bulk population could have been carried over as contaminants into FACS-sorted repertoires. Reappearance after the booster was observed for most primary-vaccination clones (around 96% CD4, roughly 90% CD8).

The sequence was obtained from a man between 18 and 35 years old who received the YFV17D yellow fever vaccine. The specimen was PBMCs, collected before the yellow fever booster vaccination. The chain employs TRBV12-3 or TRBV12-4 and TRBJ2-7; 8 nucleotides line up with TRBD2. The CDR3 loop reads CASTAGTSVYEQYF. The CDR3 DNA reads as TGTGCCAGCACCGCCGGGACTAGTGTGTACGAGCAGTACTTC.